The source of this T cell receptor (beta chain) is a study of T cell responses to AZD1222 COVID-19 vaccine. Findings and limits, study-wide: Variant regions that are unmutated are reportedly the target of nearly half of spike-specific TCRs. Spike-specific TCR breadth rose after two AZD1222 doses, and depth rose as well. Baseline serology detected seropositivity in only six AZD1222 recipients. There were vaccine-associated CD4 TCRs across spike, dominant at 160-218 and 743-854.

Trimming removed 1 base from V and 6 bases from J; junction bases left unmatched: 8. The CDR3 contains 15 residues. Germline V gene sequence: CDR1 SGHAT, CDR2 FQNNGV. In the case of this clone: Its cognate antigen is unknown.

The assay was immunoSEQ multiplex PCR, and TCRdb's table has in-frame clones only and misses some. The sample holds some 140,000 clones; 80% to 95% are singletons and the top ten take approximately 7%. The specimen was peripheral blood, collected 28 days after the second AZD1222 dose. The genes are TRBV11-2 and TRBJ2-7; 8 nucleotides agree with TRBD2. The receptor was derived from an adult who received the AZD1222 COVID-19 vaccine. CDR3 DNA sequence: TGTGCCAGCAGCTTAGTAGGCGGGGGGCGAGCCGAGCAGTACTTC. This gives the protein CASSLVGGGRAEQYF.